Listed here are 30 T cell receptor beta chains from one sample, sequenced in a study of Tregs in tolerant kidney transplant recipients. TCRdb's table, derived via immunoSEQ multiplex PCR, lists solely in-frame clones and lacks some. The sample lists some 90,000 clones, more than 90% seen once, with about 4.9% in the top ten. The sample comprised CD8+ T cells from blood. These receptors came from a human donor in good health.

The CDR3 is CASSLPGSASYEQYF. DNA for the CDR3: TGCGCCAGCAGCTTGCCAGGTTCAGCGAGCTACGAGCAGTACTTC. V gene TRBV5-1 combines with J gene TRBJ2-7; D not certain. The CDR3 has 15 amino acids. The V gene's germline CDR1 is SGHRS and CDR2 YFSETQ. V lost 1 base and J 3 bases, leaving 14 bases between the germline ends. Variable domain in full (rest from reference TRBV5-1 and TRBJ2-7): KAGVTQTPRYLIKTRGQQVTLSCSPISGHRSVSWYQQTPGQGLQFLFEYFSETQRNKGNFPGRFSGRQFSNSRSEMNVSTLELGDSALYLCASSLPGSASYEQYFGPGTRLTVT.

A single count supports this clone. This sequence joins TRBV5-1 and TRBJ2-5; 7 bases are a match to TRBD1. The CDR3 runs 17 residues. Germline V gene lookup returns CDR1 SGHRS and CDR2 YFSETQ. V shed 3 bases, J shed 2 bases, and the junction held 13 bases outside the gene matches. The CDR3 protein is CASSSSSSRQGQETQYF. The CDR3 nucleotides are TGCGCCAGCAGCTCATCCAGCTCACGACAGGGACAAGAGACCCAGTACTTC.

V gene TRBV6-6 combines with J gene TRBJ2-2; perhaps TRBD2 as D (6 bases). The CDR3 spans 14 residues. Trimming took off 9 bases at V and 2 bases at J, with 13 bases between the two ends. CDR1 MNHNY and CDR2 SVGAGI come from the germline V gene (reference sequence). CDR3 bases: TGTGCCAGTGAAGGGACTGATAACACCGGGGAGCTGTTTTTT. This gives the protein CASEGTDNTGELFF.

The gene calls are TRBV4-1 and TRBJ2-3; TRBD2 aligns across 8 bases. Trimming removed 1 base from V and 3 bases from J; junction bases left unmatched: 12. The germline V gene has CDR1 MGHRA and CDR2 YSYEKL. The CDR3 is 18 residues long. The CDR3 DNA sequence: TGCGCCAGCAGCCAAGCTCCCCCTCCTAGCGGGCGAACAGATACGCAGTATTTT. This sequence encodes CASSQAPPPSGRTDTQYF.

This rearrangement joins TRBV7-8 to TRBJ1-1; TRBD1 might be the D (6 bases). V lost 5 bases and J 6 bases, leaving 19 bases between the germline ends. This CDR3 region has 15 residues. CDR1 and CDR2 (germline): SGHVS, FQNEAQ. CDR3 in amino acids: CASSPLSTGWAEAFF. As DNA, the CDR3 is TGTGCCAGCAGCCCACTGTCGACAGGCTGGGCTGAAGCTTTCTTT. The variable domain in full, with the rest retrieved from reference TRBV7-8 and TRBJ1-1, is GAGVSQSPRYKVAKRGQDVALRCDPISGHVSLFWYQQALGQGPEFLTYFQNEAQLDKSGLPSDRFFAERPEGSVSTLKIQRTQQEDSAVYLCASSPLSTGWAEAFFGQGTRLTVV.

DNA for the CDR3: TGTGCCAGCAGCACTCGAGACAGGTCTTTCCCCCAGCATTTT. This sequence encodes CASSTRDRSFPQHF. V usage is TRBV5-8 and J usage is TRBJ1-5, with a weak D call TRBD1 (6 bases). V lost 4 bases and J 10 bases, leaving 18 bases between the germline ends. The CDR3 spans 14 residues. In germline, CDR1 is SGHTS, CDR2 YDEGEE.

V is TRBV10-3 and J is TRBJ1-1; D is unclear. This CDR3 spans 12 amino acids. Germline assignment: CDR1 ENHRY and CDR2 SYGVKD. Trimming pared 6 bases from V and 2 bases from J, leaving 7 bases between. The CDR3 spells CAIRAGNTEAFF. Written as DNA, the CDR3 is TGTGCCATCAGGGCAGGTAACACTGAAGCTTTCTTT.

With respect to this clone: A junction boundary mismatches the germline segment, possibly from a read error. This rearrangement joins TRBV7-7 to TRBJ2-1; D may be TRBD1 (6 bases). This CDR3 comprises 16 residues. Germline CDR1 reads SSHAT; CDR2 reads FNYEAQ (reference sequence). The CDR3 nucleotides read TGTGCTAGCAGCTTAGGAGGTCAGGGGTACTACAATGAGCAGTTCTTC. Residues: CASSLGGQGYYNEQFF.

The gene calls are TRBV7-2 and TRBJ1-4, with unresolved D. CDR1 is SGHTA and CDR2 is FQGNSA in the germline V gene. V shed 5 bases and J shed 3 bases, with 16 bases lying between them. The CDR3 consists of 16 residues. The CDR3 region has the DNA TGTGCCAGCAGCCTCAGGACGATGCGGGCTAATGAAAAACTGTTTTTT. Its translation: CASSLRTMRANEKLFF.

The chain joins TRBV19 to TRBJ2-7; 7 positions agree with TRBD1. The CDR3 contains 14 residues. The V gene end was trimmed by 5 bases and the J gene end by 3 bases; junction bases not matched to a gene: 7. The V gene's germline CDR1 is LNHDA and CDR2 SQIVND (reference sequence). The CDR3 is CASSRQGIDYEQYF. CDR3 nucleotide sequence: TGTGCCAGTAGTCGACAGGGAATAGACTACGAGCAGTACTTC.

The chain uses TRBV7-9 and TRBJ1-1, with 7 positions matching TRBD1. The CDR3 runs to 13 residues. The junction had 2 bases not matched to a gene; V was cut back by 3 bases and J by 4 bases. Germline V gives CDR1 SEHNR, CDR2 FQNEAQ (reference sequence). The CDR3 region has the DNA TGTGCCAGCAGCTTCCCAGGGGGCACTGAAGCTTTCTTT. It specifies CASSFPGGTEAFF.

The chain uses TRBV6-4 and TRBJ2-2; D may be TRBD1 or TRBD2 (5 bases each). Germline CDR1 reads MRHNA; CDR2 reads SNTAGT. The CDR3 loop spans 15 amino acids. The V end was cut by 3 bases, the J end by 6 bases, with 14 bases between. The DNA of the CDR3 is TGTGCCAGCAGTGAGGGGACGGTACAACCCGGGGAGCTGTTTTTT. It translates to CASSEGTVQPGELFF.

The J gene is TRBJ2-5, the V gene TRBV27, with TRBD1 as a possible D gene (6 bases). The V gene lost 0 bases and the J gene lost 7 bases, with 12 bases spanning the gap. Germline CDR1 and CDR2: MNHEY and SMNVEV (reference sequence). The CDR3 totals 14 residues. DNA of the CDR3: TGTGCCAGCAGTTTATCATGGGGGCTGGGGACCCAGTACTTC. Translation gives CASSLSWGLGTQYF.

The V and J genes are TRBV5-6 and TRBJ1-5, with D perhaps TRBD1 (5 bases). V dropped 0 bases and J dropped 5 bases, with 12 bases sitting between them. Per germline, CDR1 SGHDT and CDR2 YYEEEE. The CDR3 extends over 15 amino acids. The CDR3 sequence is CASSLGGAHHQPQHF. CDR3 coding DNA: TGTGCCAGCAGCTTGGGTGGGGCCCACCATCAGCCCCAGCATTTT.

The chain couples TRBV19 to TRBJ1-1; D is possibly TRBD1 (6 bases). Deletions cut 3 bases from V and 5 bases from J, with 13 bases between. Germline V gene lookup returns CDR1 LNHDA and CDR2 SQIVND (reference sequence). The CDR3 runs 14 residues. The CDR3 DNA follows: TGTGCCAGTAGTATCGGGCAGGGGTGGACTGAAGCTTTCTTT. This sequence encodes CASSIGQGWTEAFF.

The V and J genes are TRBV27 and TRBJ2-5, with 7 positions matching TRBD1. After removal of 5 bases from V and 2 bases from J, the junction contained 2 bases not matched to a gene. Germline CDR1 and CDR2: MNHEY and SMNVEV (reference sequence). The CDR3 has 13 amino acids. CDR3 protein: CASSGTAQETQYF. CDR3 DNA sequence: TGTGCCAGCAGTGGGACAGCACAAGAGACCCAGTACTTC.

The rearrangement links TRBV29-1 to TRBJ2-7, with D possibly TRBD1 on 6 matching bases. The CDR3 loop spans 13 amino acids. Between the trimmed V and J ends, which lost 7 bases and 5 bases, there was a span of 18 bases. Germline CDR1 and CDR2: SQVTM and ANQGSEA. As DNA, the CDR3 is TGCAGCGCGGCGCCCGACAGGCGCGACGAGCAGTACTTC. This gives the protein CSAAPDRRDEQYF.

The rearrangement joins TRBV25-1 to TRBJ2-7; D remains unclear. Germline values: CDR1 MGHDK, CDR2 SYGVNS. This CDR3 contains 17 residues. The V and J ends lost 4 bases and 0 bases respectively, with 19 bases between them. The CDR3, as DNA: TGTGCCAGCAGTGGAAAGTTCCATCCCCGGTCCTCCTACGAGCAGTACTTC. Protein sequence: CASSGKFHPRSSYEQYF.

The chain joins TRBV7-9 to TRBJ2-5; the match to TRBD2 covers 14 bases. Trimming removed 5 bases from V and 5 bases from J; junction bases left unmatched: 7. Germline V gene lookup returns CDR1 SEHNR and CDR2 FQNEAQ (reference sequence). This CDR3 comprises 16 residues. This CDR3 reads CASSPGTSGRGETQYF. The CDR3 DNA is TGTGCCAGCAGCCCAGGGACTAGCGGGAGAGGGGAGACCCAGTACTTC.

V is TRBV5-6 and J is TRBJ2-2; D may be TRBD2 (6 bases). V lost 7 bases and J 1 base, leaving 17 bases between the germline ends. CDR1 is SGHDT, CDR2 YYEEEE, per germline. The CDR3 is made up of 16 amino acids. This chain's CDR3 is CASSFAGPMNTGELFF. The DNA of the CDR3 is TGTGCCAGCTCGTTCGCGGGGCCGATGAACACCGGGGAGCTGTTTTTT.

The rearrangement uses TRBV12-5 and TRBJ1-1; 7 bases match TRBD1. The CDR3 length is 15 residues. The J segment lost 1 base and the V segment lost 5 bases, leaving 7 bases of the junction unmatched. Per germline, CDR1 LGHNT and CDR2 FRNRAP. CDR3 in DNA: TGTGCTAGTGGTCTTGGGACAGTAGCGAACACTGAAGCTTTCTTT. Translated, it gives CASGLGTVANTEAFF.

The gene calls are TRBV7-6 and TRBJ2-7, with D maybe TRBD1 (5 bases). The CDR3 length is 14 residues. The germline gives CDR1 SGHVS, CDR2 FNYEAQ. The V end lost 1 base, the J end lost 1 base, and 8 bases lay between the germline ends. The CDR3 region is CASSLEQGSYEQYF. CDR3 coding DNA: TGTGCCAGCAGCTTAGAGCAGGGATCCTACGAGCAGTACTTC.

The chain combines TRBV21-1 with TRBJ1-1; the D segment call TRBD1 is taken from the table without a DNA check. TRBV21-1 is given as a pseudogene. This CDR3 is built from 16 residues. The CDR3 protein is CASSIRGQGENTEAFF. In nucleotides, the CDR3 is TGTGCCAGCAGCATACGAGGACAGGGAGAGAACACTGAAGCTTTCTTT.

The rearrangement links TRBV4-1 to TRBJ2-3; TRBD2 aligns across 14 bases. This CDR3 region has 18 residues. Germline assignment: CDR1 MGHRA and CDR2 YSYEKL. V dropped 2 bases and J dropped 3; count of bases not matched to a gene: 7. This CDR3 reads CASSQRLAGGPGTDTQYF. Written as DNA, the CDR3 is TGCGCCAGCAGCCAAAGACTAGCGGGGGGGCCGGGGACAGATACGCAGTATTTT.

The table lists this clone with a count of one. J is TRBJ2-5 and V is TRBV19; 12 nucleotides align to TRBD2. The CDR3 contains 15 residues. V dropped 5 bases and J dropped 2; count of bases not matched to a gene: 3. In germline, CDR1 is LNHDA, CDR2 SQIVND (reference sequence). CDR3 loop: CASSVGLAGQETQYF. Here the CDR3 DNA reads TGTGCCAGTAGTGTGGGACTAGCGGGTCAAGAGACCCAGTACTTC.

CDR3 amino acids: CASKRGNQPQHF. The CDR3 coding sequence is TGTGCCAGTAAAAGAGGCAATCAGCCCCAGCATTTT. V usage is TRBV27 and J usage is TRBJ1-5; D not certain. Germline CDR1 reads MNHEY; CDR2 reads SMNVEV (reference sequence). The CDR3 loop spans 12 amino acids. V gave up 9 bases and J gave up 2 bases, with 8 bases separating them.

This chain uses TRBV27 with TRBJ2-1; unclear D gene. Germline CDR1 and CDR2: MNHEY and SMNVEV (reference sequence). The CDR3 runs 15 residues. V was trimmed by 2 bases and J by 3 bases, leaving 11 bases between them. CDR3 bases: TGTGCCAGCAGTTTAGGTGGGATCGGCTACAATGAGCAGTTCTTC. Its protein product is CASSLGGIGYNEQFF.

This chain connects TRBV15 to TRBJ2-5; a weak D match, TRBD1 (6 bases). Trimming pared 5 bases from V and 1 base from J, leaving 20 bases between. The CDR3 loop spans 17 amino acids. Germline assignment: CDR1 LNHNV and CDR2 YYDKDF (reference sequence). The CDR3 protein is CATSGGFEGISQETQYF. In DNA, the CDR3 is TGTGCCACCAGCGGGGGCTTTGAGGGAATTTCCCAAGAGACCCAGTACTTC.

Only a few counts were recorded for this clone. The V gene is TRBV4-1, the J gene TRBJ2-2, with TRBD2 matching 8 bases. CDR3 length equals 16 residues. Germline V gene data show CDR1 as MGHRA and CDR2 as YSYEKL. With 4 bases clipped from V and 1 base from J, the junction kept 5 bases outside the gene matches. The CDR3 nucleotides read TGCGCCAGCAGCCCGATTAGCGGGATGAACACCGGGGAGCTGTTTTTT. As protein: CASSPISGMNTGELFF.

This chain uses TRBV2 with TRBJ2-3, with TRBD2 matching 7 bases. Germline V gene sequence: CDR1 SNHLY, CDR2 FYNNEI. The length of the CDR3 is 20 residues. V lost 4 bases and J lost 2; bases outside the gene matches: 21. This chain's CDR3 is CASSVGFLGTISGSTDTQYF. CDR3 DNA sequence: TGTGCCAGCAGTGTGGGATTCTTAGGGACTATTAGTGGGTCCACAGATACGCAGTATTTT.